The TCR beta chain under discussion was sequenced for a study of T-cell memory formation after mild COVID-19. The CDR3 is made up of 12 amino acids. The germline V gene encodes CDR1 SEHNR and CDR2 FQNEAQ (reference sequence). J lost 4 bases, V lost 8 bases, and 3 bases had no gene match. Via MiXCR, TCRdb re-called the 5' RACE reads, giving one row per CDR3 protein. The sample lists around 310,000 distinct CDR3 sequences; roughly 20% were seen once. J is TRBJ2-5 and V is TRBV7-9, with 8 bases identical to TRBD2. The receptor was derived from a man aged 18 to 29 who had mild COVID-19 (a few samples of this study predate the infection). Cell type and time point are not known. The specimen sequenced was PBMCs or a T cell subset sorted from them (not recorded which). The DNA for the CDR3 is TGTGCCAGCGCGGGGGGCGCAGAGACCCAGTACTTC. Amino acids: CASAGGAETQYF.